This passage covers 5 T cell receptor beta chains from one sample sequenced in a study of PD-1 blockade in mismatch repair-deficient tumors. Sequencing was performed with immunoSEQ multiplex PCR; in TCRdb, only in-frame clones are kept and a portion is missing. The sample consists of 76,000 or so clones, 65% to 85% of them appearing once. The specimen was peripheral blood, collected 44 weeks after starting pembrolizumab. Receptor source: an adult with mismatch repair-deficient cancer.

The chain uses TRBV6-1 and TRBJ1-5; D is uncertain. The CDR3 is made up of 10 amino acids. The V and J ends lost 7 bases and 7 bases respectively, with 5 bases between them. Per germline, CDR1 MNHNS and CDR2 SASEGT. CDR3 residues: CASNRQPQHF. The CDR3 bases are TGTGCCAGCAATAGGCAGCCCCAGCATTTT.

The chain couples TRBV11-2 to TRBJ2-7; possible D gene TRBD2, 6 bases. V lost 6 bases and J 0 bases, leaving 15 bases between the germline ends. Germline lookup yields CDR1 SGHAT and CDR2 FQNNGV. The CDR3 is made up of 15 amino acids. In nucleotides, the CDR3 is TGTGCCAGCAGTCGAGCGGGCCCAAGCTCCTACGAGCAGTACTTC. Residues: CASSRAGPSSYEQYF.

CDR3 loop: CASSLIPGPNTGELFF. The CDR3 nucleotides are TGTGCCAGCAGTTTGATCCCTGGCCCGAACACCGGGGAGCTGTTTTTT. The chain links TRBV27 to TRBJ2-2; D ambiguous. This CDR3 contains 16 residues. Trimming stripped 3 bases from V and 0 bases from J, with 11 bases between. Germline-derived CDR1 and CDR2 are MNHEY and SMNVEV (reference sequence).

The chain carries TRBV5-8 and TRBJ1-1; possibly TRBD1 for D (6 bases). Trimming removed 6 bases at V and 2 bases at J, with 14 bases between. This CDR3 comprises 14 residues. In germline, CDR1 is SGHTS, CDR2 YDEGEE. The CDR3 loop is CASTHRVGNTEAFF. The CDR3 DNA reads TGTGCCAGCACTCACAGGGTTGGCAACACTGAAGCTTTCTTT.

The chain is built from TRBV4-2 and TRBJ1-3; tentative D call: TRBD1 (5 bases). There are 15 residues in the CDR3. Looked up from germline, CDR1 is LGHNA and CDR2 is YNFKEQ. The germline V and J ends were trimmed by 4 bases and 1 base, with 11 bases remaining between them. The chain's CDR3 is CASSLTRVSGNTIYF. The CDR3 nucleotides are TGTGCCAGCAGCCTTACCAGGGTATCTGGAAACACCATATATTTT.